This record concerns one T cell receptor (beta chain) sequence. This receptor's antigen is unknown. No base quality information exists; no much larger clone differs at one position. High-throughput TCR beta sequencing profiled peripheral blood CD8+ and CD4+ T cells from healthy donors, Susac syndrome patients and multiple sclerosis patients. The multiple sclerosis controls were treatment-naive patients whose relapsing-remitting disease, either stable or active, fulfilled the revised McDonald criteria. Bulk CD8+ and CD4+ T cells were purified magnetically by negative isolation, whereas CD8+ TEMRA cells were enriched by FACS. Blood was collected in EDTA tubes and processed within 24 hours, with PBMCs isolated through density gradient centrifugation. PBMCs destined for TCR sequencing were cryopreserved in liquid nitrogen and later thawed in a 37 °C water bath. The sorted or isolated CD4+, CD8+ and CD8+ TEMRA cells had a purity of 90% or higher.

The entry originates in a study of CD8 T cells in Susac syndrome (dated by TCRdb to the late 2010s). Looking at the study overall: The study used repertoire sequencing to test whether antigen drove CD8+ T cell activation and differentiation in Susac syndrome. Clonality of the CD8+ T cell repertoire was compared between over 10 healthy donors, roughly 14 Susac syndrome patients and 15 multiple sclerosis patients. Study-wide findings and limitations: The TCR sequencing and HLA analysis was acknowledged to have included a relatively small number of individuals.

RNA was extracted using the RNeasy kit, and roughly 0.5 to 1 ug of the RNA was reverse transcribed with random hexamers. The immunoSEQ multiplex PCR assay, which covers 54 Vbeta and 13 Jbeta segments, was used to amplify TCR beta CDR3 regions. To correct PCR amplification bias, a synthetic template baseline was used for both primer optimization and computational correction. In the source study's methods: Only productive sequences were kept, with reads annotated to V, D and J genes according to IMGT and analyzed in immunoSEQ Analyzer. To calculate clonality, Shannon entropy was normalized by log2 of the number of productive unique sequences and then subtracted from one. For each patient and control, public and private clones were evaluated among the 100 most prevalent clones. Clones were defined as Susac-specific if absent from the healthy and MS cohorts, from over a thousand published viral clones and from other ImmuneACCESS disease sequences. TCRdb trimmed public reads at Q25 via fastp, called clones via MiXCR and kept in-frame beta chains. Entries are consolidated by CDR3 protein sequence, retaining the most common genes and DNA. The V and J calls shown here were made by TCRdb, not taken from the authors' results. This sample comprises approximately 280,000 distinct CDR3 sequences, roughly 85% of them detected only once. Approximately 0.11% of the sample is held by the ten biggest clonotypes.

The germline V gene sets CDR1 to MNHNS and CDR2 to SASEGT. The CDR3 goes from the cysteine to the phenylalanine over 16 residues. The read is trimmed to its CDR3 DNA, 48 bases read in frame from base 1. Clipping removes 5 bases from V and 2 bases from J, with 5 as the unmatched junction base count. The sequence links TRBV6-1 to TRBJ2-2; 10 bases in the middle match TRBD2. The sequence was obtained from a human donor with multiple sclerosis. The sample was CD8+ T cells from PBMCs. The CDR3 sequence is CASSPGLAINTGELFF. In nucleotide form, the sequence is TGTGCCAGCAGTCCGGGACTAGCGATTAACACCGGGGAGCTGTTTTTT.